This TCR beta chain was profiled in a study of T cell clones after liver transplantation. Overall study context: A pre-transplant mixed lymphocyte reaction with TCRbeta sequencing defined graft-donor-reactive clones followed in post-transplant blood.

CDR3 length equals 14 residues. Trimming took 2 bases from V and 6 from J, leaving 11 bases between them. CDR1 is SGHRS, CDR2 YFSETQ, per germline. This table comes from immunoSEQ multiplex PCR, and its TCRdb copy is limited to in-frame clones, with some not included. Found here are around 97,000 clones, roughly 80% of them singletons; the top ten hold approximately 2.9%. This clone has only one observation. Specimen: CD4+ T cells from blood, collected around 50 months after liver transplant. The clonotype comes from a human patient who received a liver transplant. Some T cells may possibly be graft donor cells. The rearrangement links TRBV5-1 to TRBJ2-2; D is perhaps TRBD1 (6 bases). The CDR3 protein is CASSLGGRPGELFF. The CDR3 region has the DNA TGCGCCAGCAGCTTAGGGGGAAGGCCCGGGGAGCTGTTTTTT.